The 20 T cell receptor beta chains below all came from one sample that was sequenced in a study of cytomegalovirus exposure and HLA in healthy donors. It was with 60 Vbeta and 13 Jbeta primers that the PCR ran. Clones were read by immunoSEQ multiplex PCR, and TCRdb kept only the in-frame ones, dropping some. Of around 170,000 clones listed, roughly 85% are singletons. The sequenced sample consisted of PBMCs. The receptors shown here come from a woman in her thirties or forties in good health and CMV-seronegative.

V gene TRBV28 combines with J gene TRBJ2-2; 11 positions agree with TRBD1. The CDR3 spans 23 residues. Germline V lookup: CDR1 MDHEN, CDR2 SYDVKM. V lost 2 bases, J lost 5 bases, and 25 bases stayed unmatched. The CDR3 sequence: CASSLPHPLSDRGLLGKTGELFF. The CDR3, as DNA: TGTGCCAGCAGTTTACCCCACCCTCTATCGGACAGGGGGCTCCTTGGGAAAACCGGGGAGCTGTTTTTT.

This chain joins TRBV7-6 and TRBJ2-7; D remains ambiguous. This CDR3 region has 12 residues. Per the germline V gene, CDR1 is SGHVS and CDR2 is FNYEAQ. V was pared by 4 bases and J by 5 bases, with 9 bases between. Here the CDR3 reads CASSSYSDEQYF. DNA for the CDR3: TGTGCCAGCAGCTCGTACTCTGACGAGCAGTACTTC.

In DNA, the CDR3 is TGTGCCAGCGCAGACAGAGGCTCTGGAAACACCATATATTTT. Its protein product is CASADRGSGNTIYF. The rearrangement joins TRBV19 to TRBJ1-3; a possible D gene is TRBD1 (5 bases). The CDR3 is made up of 14 amino acids. The V end was cut by 9 bases, the J end by 0 bases, with 12 bases between. The germline V gene encodes CDR1 LNHDA and CDR2 SQIVND (reference sequence).

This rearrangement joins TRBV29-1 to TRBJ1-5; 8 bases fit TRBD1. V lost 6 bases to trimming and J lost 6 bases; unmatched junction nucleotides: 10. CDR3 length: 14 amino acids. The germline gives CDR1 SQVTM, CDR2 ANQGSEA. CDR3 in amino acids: CSVATDRAGQPQHF. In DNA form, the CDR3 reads TGCAGCGTGGCCACGGACAGGGCCGGTCAGCCCCAGCATTTT.

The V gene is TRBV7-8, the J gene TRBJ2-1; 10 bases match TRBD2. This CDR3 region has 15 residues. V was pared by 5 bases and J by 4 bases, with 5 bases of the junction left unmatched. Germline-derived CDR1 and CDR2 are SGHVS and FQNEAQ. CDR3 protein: CASSPRTSGYNEQFF. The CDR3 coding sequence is TGTGCCAGCAGCCCCCGGACTAGCGGTTACAATGAGCAGTTCTTC.

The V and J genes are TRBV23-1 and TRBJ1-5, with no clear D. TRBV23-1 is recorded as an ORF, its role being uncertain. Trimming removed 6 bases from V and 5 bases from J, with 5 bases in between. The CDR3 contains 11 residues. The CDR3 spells CASSNHQPQHF. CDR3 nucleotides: TGCGCCAGCAGCAATCATCAGCCCCAGCATTTT.

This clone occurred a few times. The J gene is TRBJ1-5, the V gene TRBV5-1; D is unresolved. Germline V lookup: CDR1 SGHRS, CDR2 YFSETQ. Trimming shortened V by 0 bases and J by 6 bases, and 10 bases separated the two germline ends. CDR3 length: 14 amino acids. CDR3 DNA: TGCGCCAGCAGCTTGGCCGGCAGGCCTCAGCCCCAGCATTTT. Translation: CASSLAGRPQPQHF.

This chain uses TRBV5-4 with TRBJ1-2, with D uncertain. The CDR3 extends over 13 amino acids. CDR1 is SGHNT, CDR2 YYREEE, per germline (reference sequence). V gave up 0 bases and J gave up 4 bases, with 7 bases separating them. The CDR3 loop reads CASSLGGSYGYTF. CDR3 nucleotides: TGTGCCAGCAGCTTGGGCGGGAGCTATGGCTACACCTTC.

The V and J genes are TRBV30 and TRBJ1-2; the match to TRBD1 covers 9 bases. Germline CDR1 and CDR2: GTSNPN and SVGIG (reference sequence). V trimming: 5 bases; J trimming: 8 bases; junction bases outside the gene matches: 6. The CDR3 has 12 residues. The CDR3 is CAWERDREGYTF. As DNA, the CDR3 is TGTGCCTGGGAGCGGGACAGGGAGGGCTACACCTTC.

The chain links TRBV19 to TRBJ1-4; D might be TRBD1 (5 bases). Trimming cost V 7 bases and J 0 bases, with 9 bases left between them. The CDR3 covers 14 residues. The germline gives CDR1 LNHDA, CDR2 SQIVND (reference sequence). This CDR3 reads CASTPTATNEKLFF. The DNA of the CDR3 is TGTGCCAGTACCCCGACAGCAACTAATGAAAAACTGTTTTTT.

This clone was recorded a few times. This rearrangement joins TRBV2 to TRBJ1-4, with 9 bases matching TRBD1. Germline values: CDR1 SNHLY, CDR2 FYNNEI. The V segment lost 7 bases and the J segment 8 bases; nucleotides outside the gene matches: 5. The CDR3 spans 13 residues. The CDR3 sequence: CASKGQGSEKLFF. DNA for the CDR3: TGTGCCAGCAAGGGACAGGGAAGCGAAAAACTGTTTTTT.

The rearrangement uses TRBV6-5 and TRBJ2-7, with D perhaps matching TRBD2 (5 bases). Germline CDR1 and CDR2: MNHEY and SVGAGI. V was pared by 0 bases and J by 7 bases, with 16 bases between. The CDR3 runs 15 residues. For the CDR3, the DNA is TGTGCCAGCAGTTACTCGTGGACTCAAAACGGGGAGCAGTACTTC. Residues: CASSYSWTQNGEQYF.

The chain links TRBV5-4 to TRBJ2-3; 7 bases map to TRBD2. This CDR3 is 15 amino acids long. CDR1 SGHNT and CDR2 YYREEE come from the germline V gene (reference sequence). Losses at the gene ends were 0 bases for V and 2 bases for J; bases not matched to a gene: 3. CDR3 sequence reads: CASSLVGLSTDTQYF. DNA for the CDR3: TGTGCCAGCAGCTTGGTGGGACTATCCACAGATACGCAGTATTTT. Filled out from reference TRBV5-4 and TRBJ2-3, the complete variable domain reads ETGVTQSPTHLIKTRGQQVTLRCSSQSGHNTVSWYQQALGQGPQFIFQYYREEENGRGNFPPRFSGLQFPNYSSELNVNALELDDSALYLCASSLVGLSTDTQYFGPGTRLTVL.

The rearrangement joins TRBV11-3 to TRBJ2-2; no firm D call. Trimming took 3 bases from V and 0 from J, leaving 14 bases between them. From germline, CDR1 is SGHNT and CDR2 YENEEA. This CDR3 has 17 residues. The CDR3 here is CASSFIRHPSNTGELFF. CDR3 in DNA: TGTGCCAGCAGCTTTATTAGACACCCATCGAACACCGGGGAGCTGTTTTTT.

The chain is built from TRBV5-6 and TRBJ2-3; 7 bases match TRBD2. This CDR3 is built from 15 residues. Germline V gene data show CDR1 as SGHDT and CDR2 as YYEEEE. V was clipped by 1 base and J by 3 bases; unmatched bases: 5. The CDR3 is CASSLRQGGTDTQYF. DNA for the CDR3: TGTGCCAGCAGCTTGCGGCAGGGAGGGACAGATACGCAGTATTTT.

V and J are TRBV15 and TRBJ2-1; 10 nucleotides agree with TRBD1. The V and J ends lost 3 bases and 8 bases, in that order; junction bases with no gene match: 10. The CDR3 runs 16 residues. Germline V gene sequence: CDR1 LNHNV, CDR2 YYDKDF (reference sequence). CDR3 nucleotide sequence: TGTGCCACCAGCAGGGGGCGGGGGACAGGGGTTGATGAGCAGTTCTTC. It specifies CATSRGRGTGVDEQFF.

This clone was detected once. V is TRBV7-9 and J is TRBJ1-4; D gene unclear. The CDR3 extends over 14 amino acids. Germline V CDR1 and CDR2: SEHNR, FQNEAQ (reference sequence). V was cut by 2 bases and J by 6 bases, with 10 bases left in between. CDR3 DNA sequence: TGTGCCAGCAGCTTAAGTGGGCAGGATGAAAAACTGTTTTTT. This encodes CASSLSGQDEKLFF.

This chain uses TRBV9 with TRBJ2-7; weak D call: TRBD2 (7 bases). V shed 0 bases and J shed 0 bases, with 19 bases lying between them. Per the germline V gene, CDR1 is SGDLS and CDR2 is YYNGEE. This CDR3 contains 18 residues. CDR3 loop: CASSVGVGGGGGSYEQYF. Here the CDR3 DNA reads TGTGCCAGCAGCGTAGGGGTGGGTGGGGGAGGGGGCTCCTACGAGCAGTACTTC.

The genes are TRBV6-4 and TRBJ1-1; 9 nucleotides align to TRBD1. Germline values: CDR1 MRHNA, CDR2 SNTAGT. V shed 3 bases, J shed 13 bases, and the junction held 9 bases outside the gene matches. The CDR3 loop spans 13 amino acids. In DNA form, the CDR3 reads TGTGCCAGCAGTGAGTCGACAGGGGGAAAGGGTTTCTTT. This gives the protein CASSESTGGKGFF.

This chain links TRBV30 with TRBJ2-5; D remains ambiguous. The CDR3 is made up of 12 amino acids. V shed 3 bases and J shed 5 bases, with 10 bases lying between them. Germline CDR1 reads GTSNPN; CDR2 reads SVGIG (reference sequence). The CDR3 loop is CAWSTIGETQYF. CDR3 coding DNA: TGTGCCTGGAGCACTATTGGGGAGACCCAGTACTTC.